This TCR beta chain originates from a study of blood T cells in healthy people across ages (dated by TCRdb to about 2015). Regarding the study in general: Template switching captured roughly one uniquely barcoded TCR beta cDNA molecule per two T cells in model experiments. To track age-related changes in TCR beta repertoire diversity, the study relied on deep sequencing normalized with unique cDNA molecular identifiers. Donors were grouped into four age groups: young (average roughly 17 years), middle-aged (about 40), aged (over 55) and long-lived (just over 80). To avoid experimental bias, donors of different ages were spread randomly across the sequencing lanes. Using the same blood draw, the study looked at two additional independent replicas of 1 million unique cDNA reads for two donors, one aged 18 to 29 and the other aged 80 or older. Beyond this particular receptor, the publication reports: Observed TCR beta diversity per million T cells fell roughly linearly with age, and a significant reduction was already apparent by age around 36. There was a strong correlation between observed TCR beta diversity and the percentage of naive T cells measured by flow cytometry. The long-lived group showed more naive CD4+ T cells, fewer expanded clones and increased TCR diversity than the aged group, suggesting age selection. Conclusive comparison of naive and antigen-experienced compartments was prevented by the profiling of bulk unsorted PBMCs. Because donor CMV infection status was unknown, age-related changes in expanded clonotypes were potentially confounded. Estimates of total diversity based on one million sequenced T cells were regarded as lower bounds and as underestimates.

Libraries came from 5' RACE. This sample was sequenced with an Illumina HiSeq 2500. A second PCR of about 6 to 11 cycles was performed with a sample-barcoded 5' primer and a J-beta primer mix. A template-switch 5' adaptor carrying 12 random nucleotides introduced a unique molecular identifier onto each TCR beta cDNA molecule. At least 3 million CDR3-containing paired-end reads were obtained from each sample. First-strand cDNA was synthesized from all RNA with the Mint cDNA synthesis kit, primed by a TRBC-specific oligonucleotide. After uracil-DNA glycosylase treatment, a first 18-cycle PCR used universal primers M1SS and BC2_uni_R on all cDNA. The original methods were these. For normalization, 1 million high-quality reads were randomly selected from each sample, with every read carrying a distinct molecular identifier. Instead of being binned into consensus sequences, reads with shared molecular identifiers were discarded. CDR3 identification, clonotype clustering and error correction used MiTCR with a Q25 quality threshold and the strictest error-elimination algorithm. A nonparametric unseen species model using Euler transformation provided a lower-bound estimate of total TCR beta diversity. TCRdb reworked the public reads: Q25 trimming with fastp, MiXCR clone assembly, productive beta chains retained. Each entry is one CDR3 protein sequence, shown with its most common DNA and genes. None of the V and J calls come from the authors' own analysis; TCRdb made them. The sample profile shows 1.5 million to 2 million distinct CDR3 sequences; under 30% of them were found once. The leading ten clones occupy 6.5% to 8.5% of the sample.

Measured from the cysteine to the phenylalanine, the CDR3 is 13 residues long. Just the 39-base CDR3 DNA is kept, in frame starting at base 1. From a lookup of the germline V gene, CDR1 and CDR2 are SNHLY and FYNNEI. Compared with germline, V lacks 7 bases and J lacks 4 bases; bases without a gene match: 6. The donors were roughly 40 Caucasian individuals from Russia, aged about 6 to 100 years, who were systemically healthy. About 10 milliliters of peripheral blood were collected from each donor into EDTA-treated Vacutainer tubes. Ficoll-Paque density-gradient centrifugation was used to isolate PBMCs, with at least 7 million per sample. Total RNA was extracted from PBMCs with Trizol reagent, with at least 5.5 micrograms obtained per sample. For every donor, flow cytometry on a PBMC aliquot measured the percentage of naive CD45RAhigh/CD27high T cells. This clonotype was counted at least ten times. The antigen this receptor binds is unknown. Within one base of it there is no much larger clone, and no base qualities were kept.

Sequenced sample: blood. In this chain, TRBV2 is recombined with TRBJ1-2; TRBD1 aligns with 7 central bases. The clonotype originates from a young woman in good health. The nucleotides are TGTGCCAGCACCCGGGACAGCATCTATGGCTACACCTTC. Translated, it gives CASTRDSIYGYTF.